The entry below gives a single T cell receptor (beta chain) sequence along with its context. This clone was detected once. Its recognized antigen is unknown. The record has no base qualities; no much larger clone is one base away. The germline V gene encodes CDR1 LNHNV and CDR2 YYDKDF (reference sequence). Including cysteine and phenylalanine, the CDR3 has 17 amino acids. The only DNA kept is the CDR3, 51 bases in frame from the first base. Relative to germline, V is missing 0 bases and J is missing 1 base, with 6 bases of the junction outside any gene match. Receptors were amplified or captured by the immunoSEQ multiplex PCR assay. A mixture of 60 forward primers for TCR Vbeta segments and 13 reverse primers for TCR Jbeta segments was used in the multiplex PCR. A multiplex PCR assay on genomic DNA amplified the CDR3 region of rearranged TCR beta genes. Amplified TCR beta libraries were sequenced as 87-base-pair reads on the Illumina HiSeq System. As for the original processing: Across the 670 or so repertoires, a later analysis counted around 80 million unique TCR beta chains, 9 million to 14 million of which were shared by at least two donors. A nearest-neighbor algorithm error-corrected the raw reads and collapsed the reads into unique sequences, merging closely related sequences to remove PCR and sequencing errors. Alignment of CDR3 sequences to IMGT reference sequences was used to assign V, D and J gene segments. For a sequence to be retained, at least a six-nucleotide match to both a V gene segment and a J gene segment was required. Rearrangements were called productive when the CDR3 lacked stop codons and stayed in frame with V and J; all others were non-productive. CDR3 was defined by IMGT convention, running from the second conserved V-encoded cysteine to the conserved J-encoded phenylalanine. The earlier analysis of about 640 of the donors excluded any sequence lacking an unambiguous match to a single V gene segment. In an earlier analysis of about 590 of the donors, a V segment was called functional when productive rearrangements were above 56.7%, and segregating when the standard deviation between donors exceeded 5%. A statistical classification framework was built for diagnosing cytomegalovirus status from the catalog of TCR beta chain sequences. In a later analysis, TCR nucleotide sequences were compared against IMGT/GENE-DB human TR gene sequences so that V and J genes could be assigned. Using the TCRdist pipeline, a later analysis assigned CDR3 sequences along with most-parsimonious VDJ recombination scenarios. In a later analysis, every TCR beta chain was defined by the combination of its CDR3 amino acid sequence and its V-gene family, and reads without a unique V-gene family were dropped. A later analysis removed 550 to 700 highly shared, low-generation-probability nucleotide sequences to deal with suspected cross-contamination and a sequencing artifact. In a later analysis, a clonal expansion index was calculated for each public chain from normalized within-repertoire ranks of inferred template counts. In a later analysis, generation probabilities were computed with a VDJ recombination model fitted to out-of-frame rearrangements, and the resulting probabilities were checked against IGoR. A later analysis scored TCR-TCR, TCR-HLA and TCR-CMV co-occurrence with hypergeometric tests, applying a repertoire-size bias correction to TCR pairs. In a later analysis, false discovery rates were estimated by permuting HLA or CMV assignments 20 times. In a later analysis, co-occurring TCRs were grouped with DBSCAN, and TCRdist sequence similarity was added when clustering was performed within HLA-allele-positive subsets. For co-occurrence clustering, repertoires with fewer than 30,000 or more than 120,000 public chains were excluded, along with four to six repertoires with anomalous nucleotide sharing. The table was pulled from immuneACCESS by TCRdb, which kept in-frame rearrangements only. Such tables lose some clones; where checked, under half of the loss comes from unresolved V genes, and the rest has no known cause. D and trimming were read from the DNA, whereas the V and J calls and clone size are those reported in that table. The table for this sample lists 170,000 or so clones; over 70% of them were counted only once. 5.7% of the sample is in the top ten clones.

In total, 666 healthy bone marrow donors made up the cohort. All cohort members were sampled while nominally healthy, although unrecorded immune exposures were likely present. The donor tested CMV seronegative and was one of the 352 seronegative cohort members. A peripheral blood sample was provided by each donor, and peripheral blood mononuclear cells were used for TCR beta sequencing. Genomic DNA extraction from the blood cell samples was performed with the Qiagen DNeasy Blood Extraction Kit. This sample was taken from a study of cytomegalovirus exposure and HLA in healthy donors (dated by TCRdb to 2016 to 2017). Broadly, across the study: An earlier analysis of some 620 of the donors reported over 250 Gb of sequence data and 117 million unique TCR beta sequences obtained from about 170 million T cells. Besides the first cohort of 550 to 750 subjects, a separate validation cohort made up of over 100 different subjects was used. Typing coverage varied by locus: 629-630 donors for A, B, C, DRB1 and DQB1; roughly 500 for DQA1; over 600 for DPA1; some 470 for DPB1. To study patterns of TCR occurrence, a later analysis re-analyzed previously published TCR beta repertoires from several hundred donors and added high-resolution HLA genotyping. Roughly 5 DR-DQ haplotypes were handled as single units for association and clustering, since linkage in the cohort was strong. To predict cytomegalovirus infection status, the study combined high-throughput TCR immunosequencing, statistical association of individual TCRs with disease status, and machine learning. In the later analysis, no new phenotypic data were used to find candidate immune exposures; instead, reliance was placed on TCR beta sequences and their occurrence across donors. Of the roughly 420 genotyped donors, 70% to 90% were placed in the genetic ancestry cluster associated with self-reported Caucasian donors. An early release covering about 600 HLA-typed donors comprised about 300 gigabases of sequencing data and tens of millions of unique TCR sequences. The study aimed to test whether cataloging public T cell receptors could reveal signatures of past pathogen exposure. An earlier analysis of some 500 of the donors used high-throughput TCR beta sequencing to judge whether each TCR beta V gene segment behaved as functional or pseudogenic. Using immunosequencing, the study profiled T cell repertoires from 500 to 800 subjects and related those repertoires to cytomegalovirus serostatus. Both class I and class II loci were covered by HLA typing, at four-digit resolution. A later genetic analysis used genome-wide SNP genotypes for about 55% of the 666 donors, treating that subset as a discovery cohort. Donor age, sex, ethnicity and CMV serostatus were compiled alongside the repertoire data. Every repertoire in the discovery cohort had been generated on one and the same sequencing platform. On average, 235,054 unique TCR beta nucleotide sequences were sequenced per donor among roughly 430 genotyped donors of the cohort, with roughly 18% of those sequences being non-productive. What the research found in general, with its limitations: In a later analysis, the rate of TCR association differed among HLA loci, with DRB1 alleles having the most associated TCRs and HLA-C alleles having the fewest. A further reported finding was that TCR beta sequences accurately predicted the HLA-A and HLA-B alleles for most subjects in the first cohort. A total of fewer than 200 TCR beta chains were listed by the study as associated with cytomegalovirus. According to the authors, the approach could potentially be generalized to other disease states and immunological phenotypes. Correlated functional status among segregating V segments might be attributable to linkage disequilibrium, but an unknown experimental factor could not be ruled out. Cytomegalovirus status was reported to be diagnosed by the classifier with high specificity and sensitivity in both the original and validation cohorts. In a later analysis, HLA-associated TCR beta chains showed more clonal expansion and lower generation probabilities than non-associated chains that were equally common. V-gene and J-gene trimming of TCR beta chains was associated with a missense DCLRE1C variant in a later genetic analysis, and the association was replicated in an independent cohort. Presence/absence analyses assumed roughly uniform sequencing depth across donors, an assumption that may not hold. The earlier analysis of approximately 560 of the donors excluded fewer than 20 rarely observed V segments, including chromosome 9 orphons, because counts were too low. An earlier analysis of 450 to 750 of the donors showed that most TCR beta V segments appeared in productive rearrangements either about 90% or about 30% of the time, which broadly matched IMGT annotations. In a later analysis, several top co-occurrence clusters were reported to appear linked to parvovirus B19, influenza, CMV and Epstein-Barr virus. A later analysis associated 15,000 to 20,000 TCR beta sequences with specific HLA alleles at a false discovery rate of 0.05. A cluster of highly shared sequence variants was judged likely to represent a technical artifact of the sequencing pipeline. The 87-base-pair reads could not distinguish some IMGT-functional V segments, including TRBV6-2 and TRBV6-3, so those segments were excluded. Because some donors lacked HLA typing at each locus, the association tests relied only on the typed subset. When HLA alleles, especially DR and DQ, strongly co-occurred, attributing TCR associations to individual alleles was difficult. This cohort had only TCR beta chains sequenced, and the lack of alpha or paired-chain data limited which features could be detected. According to a later genetic analysis, donors in an Asian-associated ancestry cluster had fewer N-insertions in productive TCRs than the approximately 650-donor mean. Most TCR sequences were seen in very few donors, while some public TCRs were found in many individuals. Immune exposure information for the cohort was limited to CMV serostatus. According to a later analysis, most CMV-associated TCR beta chains appeared to be HLA-restricted, and the HLA associations seemed to be driven largely by CMV exposure. Three of the identified cytomegalovirus-associated TCR beta chains were confirmed in vitro to be specific for cytomegalovirus antigens.

The sample taken for sequencing was PBMCs. The TCR sequence derives from a man aged 35 to 55 in good health and CMV-seronegative. The rearranged chain carries TRBV15 and TRBJ1-5, and 7 junctional nucleotides match TRBD1. The DNA sequence is TGTGCCACCAGCAGAGATTTTGCCAGGGGGAGCAATCAGCCCCAGCATTTT. Translated, it gives CATSRDFARGSNQPQHF.